The 30 T cell receptor beta chains presented below share a single source sample, sequenced in a study of blood T cell repertoires in COVID-19. Some clones are missing from TCRdb's copy, which holds only in-frame ones; the method was immunoSEQ multiplex PCR. Here the sample spans 110,000 to 150,000 clones, about 88% being singletons. Source material: peripheral blood. The receptor source for this set is a human donor in a cohort sampled during active COVID-19.

The V gene is TRBV5-1, the J gene TRBJ2-4; 9 bases fit TRBD1. The V and J ends lost 4 bases and 7 bases, in that order; junction bases with no gene match: 6. This CDR3 comprises 14 residues. Germline CDR1 and CDR2: SGHRS and YFSETQ. CDR3 residues: CASSPSGTGNIQYF. The CDR3 DNA follows: TGCGCCAGCAGCCCATCCGGGACAGGGAACATTCAGTACTTC.

The gene calls are TRBV6-1 and TRBJ1-5; TRBD1 matches 9 bases. The CDR3 extends over 16 amino acids. Unmatched junction bases numbered 11, after V lost 4 bases and J lost 7 bases. The V gene's germline CDR1 is MNHNS and CDR2 SASEGT. The CDR3 loop is CASSVQPGQGQQPQHF. The CDR3 bases are TGTGCCAGCAGTGTTCAACCGGGACAGGGCCAGCAGCCCCAGCATTTT.

The genes are TRBV27 and TRBJ2-3; D is ambiguous. The germline gives CDR1 MNHEY, CDR2 SMNVEV (reference sequence). The CDR3 loop spans 13 amino acids. Trimming stripped 5 bases from V and 4 bases from J, with 10 bases between. DNA of the CDR3: TGTGCCAGCAGTCTTCAGGTGTCAGATACGCAGTATTTT. Translated: CASSLQVSDTQYF.

The chain joins TRBV30 to TRBJ2-7; 9 bases line up with TRBD1. V was pared by 1 base and J by 4 bases, with 2 bases of the junction left unmatched. The CDR3 has 13 amino acids. Germline CDR1 reads GTSNPN; CDR2 reads SVGIG (reference sequence). This CDR3 reads CAWSGQGGYEQYF. The CDR3 coding sequence is TGTGCCTGGAGTGGACAGGGGGGGTACGAGCAGTACTTC.

This sequence joins TRBV7-2 and TRBJ1-1; no clear D. The CDR3 length is 15 residues. In germline, CDR1 is SGHTA, CDR2 FQGNSA. Trimming left V 4 bases short and J 4 bases short, with 16 bases between. The CDR3 nucleotides are TGTGCCAGCAGCTCAACGATCCTGGAGGGCACTGAAGCTTTCTTT. This gives the protein CASSSTILEGTEAFF.

This rearrangement joins TRBV5-1 to TRBJ2-1, with 8 positions matching TRBD2. Germline values: CDR1 SGHRS, CDR2 YFSETQ. The CDR3 length is 16 residues. V lost 3 bases, J lost 3 bases, and 8 bases stayed unmatched. CDR3 in amino acids: CASSSSLAGLYNEQFF. The DNA of the CDR3 is TGCGCCAGCAGCTCATCTTTAGCGGGGCTCTACAATGAGCAGTTCTTC. The full variable domain, in which reference TRBV5-1 and TRBJ2-1 provide the parts outside the CDR3, is KAGVTQTPRYLIKTRGQQVTLSCSPISGHRSVSWYQQTPGQGLQFLFEYFSETQRNKGNFPGRFSGRQFSNSRSEMNVSTLELGDSALYLCASSSSLAGLYNEQFFGPGTRLTVL.

This sequence joins TRBV7-8 and TRBJ2-5; 12 bases are shared with TRBD2. The CDR3 spans 16 residues. V trimming: 3 bases; J trimming: 1 base; junction bases outside the gene matches: 3. Germline values: CDR1 SGHVS, CDR2 FQNEAQ. The chain's CDR3 is CASSFGLAGTQETQYF. In DNA form, the CDR3 reads TGTGCCAGCAGCTTCGGACTAGCGGGAACCCAAGAGACCCAGTACTTC.

This chain links TRBV28 with TRBJ2-7; 7 bases fit TRBD2. CDR3 length: 13 residues. The germline V gene has CDR1 MDHEN and CDR2 SYDVKM. V lost 3 bases to trimming and J lost 6 bases; unmatched junction nucleotides: 5. CDR3 bases: TGTGCCAGCAGTTTGATGTCTAGCGGCGAGCAGTACTTC. The encoded protein is CASSLMSSGEQYF.

The chain uses TRBV28 and TRBJ1-4; D perhaps matches TRBD1 (5 bases). The CDR3 length is 15 residues. V was trimmed by 6 bases and J by 2 bases, leaving 13 bases between them. Germline V CDR1 and CDR2: MDHEN, SYDVKM. The CDR3 sequence: CASSWGGLTNEKLFF. In DNA form, the CDR3 reads TGTGCCAGCAGCTGGGGGGGGTTGACTAATGAAAAACTGTTTTTT.

This sequence joins TRBV6-6 and TRBJ2-2; D ambiguous. CDR1 is MNHNY and CDR2 is SVGAGI in the germline V gene (reference sequence). V lost 5 bases and J 5 bases, leaving 15 bases between the germline ends. The length of the CDR3 is 15 residues. The CDR3 bases are TGTGCCAGCAGTCGATCCTCTTGGAGTACCGGGGAGCTGTTTTTT. The encoded protein is CASSRSSWSTGELFF.

This chain links TRBV28 with TRBJ2-2; a weak D match, TRBD2 (5 bases). Trimming shortened V by 1 base and J by 7 bases, and 7 bases separated the two germline ends. CDR3 length: 13 residues. CDR1 MDHEN and CDR2 SYDVKM come from the germline V gene. The CDR3 coding sequence is TGTGCCAGCAGTTTATCGCGGGTCGGGGAGCTGTTTTTT. It encodes CASSLSRVGELFF.

This sequence joins TRBV5-1 and TRBJ2-5; 7 bases match TRBD2. This CDR3 comprises 17 residues. The V gene's germline CDR1 is SGHRS and CDR2 YFSETQ. Unmatched junction bases numbered 9, after V lost 0 bases and J lost 1 base. CDR3 coding DNA: TGCGCCAGCAGCTTGGCCAGGGCTAGCGGAACCCAAGAGACCCAGTACTTC. It specifies CASSLARASGTQETQYF.

The chain has TRBV15 and TRBJ1-1; D possibly corresponds to TRBD1 (6 bases). The V and J ends lost 6 bases and 1 base respectively, with 12 bases between them. The CDR3 is 14 residues long. Germline CDR1 reads LNHNV; CDR2 reads YYDKDF (reference sequence). As DNA, the CDR3 is TGTGCCACCAGTGGGGGCGGCAGGAACACTGAAGCTTTCTTT. Protein product: CATSGGGRNTEAFF.

V and J are TRBV5-1 and TRBJ2-5; 8 bases line up with TRBD2. The CDR3 is 16 residues long. Germline CDR1 SGHRS, CDR2 YFSETQ. Trimming took 0 bases from V and 3 from J; bases not matched to a gene: 7. As DNA, the CDR3 is TGCGCCAGCAGCTTGGTGGCGGGGGGCTCTAAAGAGACCCAGTACTTC. This translates into CASSLVAGGSKETQYF.

V gene TRBV7-3 combines with J gene TRBJ2-5; TRBD2 matches 15 bases. The germline gives CDR1 SGHTA, CDR2 FQGTGA. V lost 5 bases, J lost 4 bases, and 2 bases stayed unmatched. This CDR3 has 15 residues. The CDR3 loop is CASSKGLAGGETQYF. CDR3 DNA sequence: TGTGCCAGCAGCAAGGGACTAGCGGGAGGAGAGACCCAGTACTTC. Combining the CDR3 with reference TRBV7-3 and TRBJ2-5 gives the whole variable domain GAGVSQTPSNKVTEKGKYVELRCDPISGHTALYWYRQSLGQGPEFLIYFQGTGAADDSGLPNDRFFAVRPEGSVSTLKIQRTERGDSAVYLCASSKGLAGGETQYFGPGTRLLVL.

This clone occurred a few times. The CDR3 sequence: CASSLATDTQYF. The CDR3 DNA reads TGTGCCAGCAGCTTGGCGACAGATACGCAGTATTTT. The V and J genes are TRBV5-6 and TRBJ2-3, with D unclear. With 0 bases removed from V and 3 bases from J, the gap between germline ends came to 2 bases. This CDR3 contains 12 residues. Germline CDR1 and CDR2: SGHDT and YYEEEE.

CDR3 in DNA: TGTGCCAGCAGTTTCCGACAGGGGCAGAATAATTCACCCCTCCACTTT. Translation gives CASSFRQGQNNSPLHF. The chain is built from TRBV6-5 and TRBJ1-6; 8 positions agree with TRBD1. Germline-derived CDR1 and CDR2 are MNHEY and SVGAGI. The CDR3 is made up of 16 amino acids. Losses at the gene ends were 4 bases for V and 5 bases for J; bases not matched to a gene: 7.

This clone was counted a single time. This chain uses TRBV6-6 with TRBJ2-1; 7 bases map to TRBD2. The junction had 4 bases not matched to a gene; V was cut back by 2 bases and J by 6 bases. Germline V gives CDR1 MNHNY, CDR2 SVGAGI (reference sequence). This CDR3 is built from 14 residues. CDR3 region: CASSYRGLGNEQFF. CDR3 nucleotide sequence: TGTGCCAGCAGTTACCGAGGACTAGGCAATGAGCAGTTCTTC.

This chain connects TRBV6-5 to TRBJ1-2; 7 bases agree with TRBD1. The CDR3 sequence is 15 residues long. V lost 7 bases to trimming and J lost 2 bases; unmatched junction nucleotides: 10. Germline V gives CDR1 MNHEY, CDR2 SVGAGI. The CDR3 reads CASTLDRARNYGYTF. The CDR3 DNA follows: TGTGCCAGCACCCTAGACAGGGCCCGAAACTATGGCTACACCTTC.

The chain combines TRBV11-1 with TRBJ1-1; D might be TRBD1 (5 bases). The CDR3 spans 16 residues. CDR1 SGHAT and CDR2 FQDESV come from the germline V gene (reference sequence). V was cut by 2 bases and J by 1 base, with 14 bases left in between. CDR3 coding DNA: TGTGCCAGCAGCTTATTTCGACAGCTCAAGAACACTGAAGCTTTCTTT. Translation: CASSLFRQLKNTEAFF.

CDR3 DNA sequence: TGTGCCAGCAGTGAATGGAGGGGTGGTGGCTACACCTTC. Protein sequence: CASSEWRGGGYTF. V and J are TRBV27 and TRBJ1-2; D possibly corresponds to TRBD1 (5 bases). There are 13 residues in the CDR3. In germline, CDR1 is MNHEY, CDR2 SMNVEV (reference sequence). The V end lost 5 bases, the J end lost 7 bases, and 14 bases lay between the germline ends.

The V call is TRBV5-1, the J call TRBJ1-4, with D possibly matching TRBD1 (6 bases). From germline, CDR1 is SGHRS and CDR2 YFSETQ. Trimming took 0 bases from V and 2 from J, leaving 17 bases between them. This CDR3 has 18 residues. CDR3 sequence: CASSLAAGASVTNEKLFF. Written as DNA, the CDR3 is TGCGCCAGCAGCTTGGCGGCAGGGGCCTCGGTTACTAATGAAAAACTGTTTTTT.

This CDR3 reads CASSEQGNQPQHF. The CDR3 DNA follows: TGCGCCAGCAGTGAGCAGGGGAATCAGCCCCAGCATTTT. V and J are TRBV10-2 and TRBJ1-5, with a weak D call TRBD1 (6 bases). The ends were cut back, 2 bases at V and 4 bases at J, with 6 bases in the middle. The CDR3 consists of 13 residues. The germline gives CDR1 WSHSY, CDR2 SAAADI.

V is TRBV9 and J is TRBJ2-5; D call uncertain. From germline, CDR1 is SGDLS and CDR2 YYNGEE. This CDR3 has 14 residues. V shed 4 bases and J shed 3 bases, with 13 bases lying between them. CDR3 sequence: CASSPLKAEETQYF. The CDR3 DNA reads as TGTGCCAGCAGCCCCCTGAAGGCGGAAGAGACCCAGTACTTC.

V is TRBV10-2 and J is TRBJ1-6; a weak D match, TRBD1 (6 bases). The CDR3 consists of 16 residues. The germline CDR1 and CDR2 sequences are WSHSY and SAAADI. The V end lost 8 bases, the J end lost 1 base, and 15 bases lay between the germline ends. The CDR3 sequence is CASFREQGSYNSPLHF. DNA of the CDR3: TGCGCCAGCTTTCGGGAACAGGGATCCTATAATTCACCCCTCCACTTT.

This clone came up a few times. The rearrangement joins TRBV10-1 to TRBJ2-1; tentatively, D is TRBD2 (6 bases). The CDR3 loop spans 14 amino acids. Per germline, CDR1 WNHNN and CDR2 SYGVQD (reference sequence). Trimming cost V 1 base and J 9 bases, with 13 bases left between them. The CDR3 sequence is CASSEWQVGGEQFF. The CDR3 DNA is TGCGCCAGCAGTGAGTGGCAGGTCGGGGGTGAGCAGTTCTTC.

This clone was picked up one time. The CDR3 bases are TGTGCCTGGAGTGAGGAGTTGGGACTAGCGGGATGGAAGAACGAGCAGTACTTC. Translation gives CAWSEELGLAGWKNEQYF. The chain couples TRBV30 to TRBJ2-7; 13 nucleotides line up with TRBD2. The V and J ends lost 1 base and 5 bases, in that order; junction bases with no gene match: 14. The germline gives CDR1 GTSNPN, CDR2 SVGIG (reference sequence). The CDR3 is 18 amino acids. Supplemented by reference TRBV30 and TRBJ2-7, the full variable domain reads SQTIHQWPATLVQPVGSPLSLECTVEGTSNPNLYWYRQAAGRGLQLLFYSVGIGQISSEVPQNLSASRPQDRQFILSSKKLLLSDSGFYLCAWSEELGLAGWKNEQYFGPGTRLTVT.

For the CDR3, the DNA is TGTGCCAGCAGCGCTGACAGGGCCTTTGGCTACACCTTC. Encoded protein: CASSADRAFGYTF. The genes are TRBV9 and TRBJ1-2; 7 bases align to TRBD1. The V gene's germline CDR1 is SGDLS and CDR2 YYNGEE. The CDR3 contains 13 residues. Trimming took 3 bases from V and 7 from J; bases not matched to a gene: 6.

The chain recombines TRBV6-2 or TRBV6-3 with TRBJ2-1; D is possibly TRBD2 (5 bases). CDR3 length: 20 residues. The germline V gene has CDR1 MNHEY and CDR2 SVGEGT. V was pared by 2 bases and J by 0 bases, with 23 bases between. This CDR3 is CASSYPPLDSERFSYNEQFF. CDR3 bases: TGTGCCAGCAGTTACCCGCCTCTCGATAGCGAGAGATTCTCCTACAATGAGCAGTTCTTC.

The V gene is TRBV9, the J gene TRBJ2-2; no firm D call. This CDR3 comprises 12 residues. With 3 bases removed from V and 4 bases from J, the gap between germline ends came to 4 bases. Germline values: CDR1 SGDLS, CDR2 YYNGEE. As DNA, the CDR3 is TGTGCCAGCAGCGCTTTCACCGGGGAGCTGTTTTTT. It yields the protein CASSAFTGELFF.